This T cell receptor beta chain was documented in a study of control samples from healthy donors and cancer patients. Germline lookup yields CDR1 SNHLY and CDR2 FYNNEI. CDR3 size: 14 residues. A note on this clone: The junction does not match germline at one end; this may be a read error.

Here immunoSEQ multiplex PCR was the method, and the copy in TCRdb shows in-frame clones only, minus some. The sample lists some 90,000 clones; 85% to 90% were seen once. Source material: blood. The genes are TRBV2 and TRBJ1-2, with D unresolved. This receptor was taken from an older woman in good health. This chain's CDR3 is CASQKQQQEDPDNF. The CDR3 DNA reads as TGTGCCAGCCAAAAACAACAGCAGGAAGATCCGGATAATTTC.